This T cell receptor (beta chain) stems from a study of blood T cell repertoires in COVID-19 (TCRdb year 2020). Study-wide context: Samples covering the acute and convalescent phases of COVID-19 were provided by collaborators in the United States, Italy and Spain. A freely available public database, intended as a resource for researchers studying the immune response to SARS-CoV-2, is where the repertoires were released. Subjects who had been exposed to COVID-19, were actively infected with it, or had recovered from it provided the deeply sampled blood TCRbeta repertoires that made up the dataset. Where available, HLA class I and class II types were obtained from metadata supplied by the sample provider rather than from assay-based typing. The material from the prospective study consisted of cDNA or gDNA derived from T cells, B-cell-depleted T cells, or PBMCs. The sample metadata nearly always contained a de-identified subject ID, COVID-19 status, age in years and sex. The samples were drawn from the first 160 participants of the ongoing ImmuneRACE study and from 950 to 1,500 subjects provided by 6 global collaborators. The paper's findings and limits, for the study overall: Clinical and demographic metadata were provided uncurated, with the amount varying by source and participant.

The collaborating institutions used their own protocols to collect whole blood in K2EDTA tubes. For TCRbeta analysis, collaborator samples were shipped as frozen whole blood, as isolated PBMCs, or as DNA extracted from either sample type. Worth noting for this clone: The antigen it binds to is not known. No clone much larger than this one lies a single base away; base qualities are absent.

TCRbeta CDR3 regions were amplified from genomic DNA using the immunoSEQ Assay, a bias-controlled multiplex PCR. Turning to the authors' computational methods: The number of nucleated cells in each sample was estimated by amplification of reference gene primers within the assay. Sequence reads were collapsed and filtered to measure the absolute abundance of every unique TCRbeta CDR3 rearrangement. Productive Simpson clonality was computed per sample as the square root of Simpson's diversity index over productive rearrangements. TCRdb stores this immuneACCESS table with in-frame sequences only. Part of the clones is absent; in the studies checked, under half of the shortfall reflects unresolved V genes, and no reason is known for the rest. D and trimming were read from the DNA, whereas the V and J calls and clone size are those reported in that table. Counted in this sample were nearly 110,000 clones; around 80% of them appeared once. The ten largest clones capture 4% to 4.5% of the sample.

Via the germline V gene, CDR1 is SGHTA and CDR2 FQGNSA. The CDR3 contains 13 residues, cysteine and phenylalanine counted. Just the 39-base CDR3 DNA is kept, in frame starting at base 1. V is clipped by 4 bases and J by 6 bases, and the sequence between their germline boundaries is 12 bases long. The rearrangement combines TRBV7-2 with TRBJ1-1, with the D gene call left open. Sequences were obtained from peripheral blood. The sequence was collected from a man aged 70 or older with acute or convalescent COVID-19. The CDR3: CASSSADRAEAFF. In nucleotide form, the sequence is TGTGCCAGCAGCTCAGCAGATCGCGCTGAAGCTTTCTTT.